These 20 T cell receptor beta chains were sequenced from one sample in a study of molecular identifiers for immune sequencing clone quantification. From the PCR reads, TCRdb called clonotypes with MiXCR, one entry per CDR3 protein. Of hundreds of thousands of distinct CDR3 sequences in the sample, approximately 20% were seen once. The sample taken for sequencing was naive CD8+ T cells from blood, with Jurkat cell RNA spiked in. Subset denoted: FACS-sorted CD8+CD4-CCR7+CD45RA+ naive T cells. The receptors stem from a human donor in good health. Some libraries in this study had Jurkat cell RNA spiked in.

This clonotype was recorded at least ten times. The chain employs TRBV30 and TRBJ2-7, with D unclear. V lost 0 bases and J lost 0, with 9 bases in between. The CDR3 extends over 14 amino acids. Per the germline V gene, CDR1 is GTSNPN and CDR2 is SVGIG (reference sequence). DNA for the CDR3: TGTGCCTGGAGTGTAACGACAAACTCCTACGAGCAGTACTTC. Residues: CAWSVTTNSYEQYF.

This clonotype was observed at least ten times. This chain links TRBV7-8 with TRBJ2-3, with TRBD2 identical over 9 bases. The CDR3 covers 17 residues. The junction had 11 bases not matched to a gene; V was cut back by 4 bases and J by 3 bases. Germline V gene lookup returns CDR1 SGHVS and CDR2 FQNEAQ. CDR3 nucleotide sequence: TGTGCCAGCAGCTCAATGGGGGGCGGGGGGGGGACAGATACGCAGTATTTT. Its translation is CASSSMGGGGGTDTQYF. Together with reference TRBV7-8 and TRBJ2-3, the CDR3 gives the full variable domain: GAGVSQSPRYKVAKRGQDVALRCDPISGHVSLFWYQQALGQGPEFLTYFQNEAQLDKSGLPSDRFFAERPEGSVSTLKIQRTQQEDSAVYLCASSSMGGGGGTDTQYFGPGTRLTVL.

With respect to this clonotype: A much larger clone is a single base away; this may be a read error. The V gene is TRBV9, the J gene TRBJ1-3; no reliable D call. Per the germline V gene, CDR1 is SGDLS and CDR2 is YYNGEE. This CDR3 comprises 14 residues. CDR3 sequence reads: CASSLEGSGNAIYF. The CDR3 coding sequence is TGTGCCAGCAGCTTAGAGGGAAGCGGAAACGCCATATATTTT.

This clonotype was found many times. The V gene is TRBV2, the J gene TRBJ1-5; D call uncertain. V lost 4 bases and J 0 bases, leaving 13 bases between the germline ends. Germline CDR1 is SNHLY and CDR2 is FYNNEI. The CDR3 runs 16 residues. The CDR3 region is CASSAGWKGSNQPQHF. In DNA form, the CDR3 reads TGTGCCAGCAGTGCCGGTTGGAAAGGTAGCAATCAGCCCCAGCATTTT.

This clonotype was counted at least ten times. The V gene is TRBV12-3 or TRBV12-4, the J gene TRBJ2-2, with D unclear. CDR3 size: 15 residues. V was clipped by 6 bases and J by 2 bases, with 13 bases between them. CDR3 sequence reads: CASSPSWGNTGELFF. The CDR3 DNA follows: TGTGCCAGCAGCCCCAGTTGGGGAAACACCGGGGAGCTGTTTTTT.

In its sample, this clonotype was seen many times. The rearrangement uses TRBV6-5 and TRBJ1-1; the match to TRBD1 covers 7 bases. V was clipped by 6 bases and J by 0 bases; unmatched bases: 4. CDR1 is MNHEY, CDR2 SVGAGI, per germline. The CDR3 consists of 14 residues. CDR3: CASSRQGMNTEAFF. The CDR3 DNA reads as TGTGCCAGCAGCCGACAGGGAATGAACACTGAAGCTTTCTTT.

The sample holds many counts of this clonotype. The chain links TRBV29-1 to TRBJ1-1; D unresolved. CDR1 and CDR2 from the germline V gene are SQVTM and ANQGSEA. The CDR3 is 13 amino acids. V lost 4 bases and J 0 bases, leaving 9 bases between the germline ends. CDR3 nucleotides: TGCAGCGTTGTCCAGACAATGAACACTGAAGCTTTCTTT. This encodes CSVVQTMNTEAFF. The full variable domain, in which reference TRBV29-1 and TRBJ1-1 provide the parts outside the CDR3, is SAVISQKPSRDICQRGTSLTIQCQVDSQVTMMFWYRQQPGQSLTLIATANQGSEATYESGFVIDKFPISRPNLTFSTLTVSNMSPEDSSIYLCSVVQTMNTEAFFGQGTRLTVV.

In its sample, this clonotype was seen many times. This chain connects TRBV28 to TRBJ2-3; D is perhaps TRBD1 (5 bases). Germline V CDR1 and CDR2: MDHEN, SYDVKM. The CDR3 sequence is 15 residues long. V lost 3 bases and J 2 bases, leaving 12 bases between the germline ends. The CDR3 region has the DNA TGTGCCAGCAGTTTTAGTTGGGGCTCCACAGATACGCAGTATTTT. Amino acid sequence: CASSFSWGSTDTQYF. Based on the CDR3 plus reference TRBV28 and TRBJ2-3, the full variable domain is DVKVTQSSRYLVKRTGEKVFLECVQDMDHENMFWYRQDPGLGLRLIYFSYDVKMKEKGDIPEGYSVSREKKERFSLILESASTNQTSMYLCASSFSWGSTDTQYFGPGTRLTVL.

The chain has TRBV9 and TRBJ1-1; 10 bases match TRBD1. This CDR3 is 15 amino acids long. CDR1 and CDR2 (germline): SGDLS, YYNGEE. With 4 bases clipped from V and 4 bases from J, the junction kept 7 bases outside the gene matches. CDR3 in DNA: TGTGCCAGCAGCTTCCTTGGGACAGGGGTCACTGAAGCTTTCTTT. It translates to CASSFLGTGVTEAFF. The full variable domain, with the rest looked up from reference TRBV9 and TRBJ1-1, is DSGVTQTPKHLITATGQRVTLRCSPRSGDLSVYWYQQSLDQGLQFLIQYYNGEERAKGNILERFSAQQFPDLHSELNLSSLELGDSALYFCASSFLGTGVTEAFFGQGTRLTVV.

This clonotype was picked up a small number of times. This rearrangement joins TRBV20-1 to TRBJ2-1, with a tentative D call TRBD1 (6 bases). Trimming removed 0 bases at V and 8 bases at J, with 14 bases between. This CDR3 is 14 amino acids long. Germline lookup yields CDR1 DFQATT and CDR2 SNEGSKA (reference sequence). The CDR3 DNA reads TGCAGTGCTAGAGATCTAAACAGGGTCTATGAGCAGTTCTTC. Translated, it gives CSARDLNRVYEQFF.

This chain links TRBV6-5 with TRBJ2-3, with 7 bases matching TRBD1. This CDR3 is built from 15 residues. CDR1 and CDR2 (germline): MNHEY, SVGAGI. V lost 5 bases and J lost 2; bases outside the gene matches: 7. The CDR3 region is CASSPGTVNTDTQYF. Here the CDR3 DNA reads TGTGCCAGCAGTCCCGGGACAGTAAACACAGATACGCAGTATTTT.

Worth noting for this clonotype: The germline gene is not matched at one end of the junction; a read error may be the cause. The V call is TRBV6-2 or TRBV6-3, the J call TRBJ2-2, with D tentatively TRBD2 (6 bases). CDR1 is MNHEY, CDR2 SVGEGT, per germline. The CDR3 has 18 amino acids. CDR3 nucleotide sequence: TGTGCCAGCAGTCTCCTTCCCTGGAGCGGAGGGAACACCGGGGAGCTGCTTTTT. Translating it yields CASSLLPWSGGNTGELLF.

The chain employs TRBV28 and TRBJ2-3; 7 bases fit TRBD1. From germline, CDR1 is MDHEN and CDR2 SYDVKM. The ends lost 6 bases at V and 3 bases at J; junction bases unmatched: 9. CDR3 length: 15 residues. The CDR3 bases are TGTGCCAGCAGCCTCCGGGACAGACTTACAGATACGCAGTATTTT. Its translation: CASSLRDRLTDTQYF.

There are many counts of this clonotype. This chain links TRBV7-2 with TRBJ1-3, with D unresolved. Germline CDR1 reads SGHTA; CDR2 reads FQGNSA. Deletions cut 1 base from V and 4 bases from J, with 5 bases between. The CDR3 consists of 13 residues. The CDR3: CASSLVQGNTIYF. CDR3 DNA sequence: TGTGCCAGCAGCTTAGTCCAGGGAAACACCATATATTTT.

A word on this clonotype: A much larger clone lies a single base off, so this may be a read error. This chain uses TRBV7-9 with TRBJ1-5; D gene unclear. The CDR3 has 15 residues. Per germline, CDR1 SEHNR and CDR2 FQNEAQ (reference sequence). The CDR3 nucleotides read TGTGTCAGCAGCTTAGAGTTTTCGGGGAATCAGCCCCAGCATTTT. This codes for CVSSLEFSGNQPQHF. The entire variable domain, with the rest obtained from reference TRBV7-9 and TRBJ1-5, is as follows: DTGVSQNPRHKITKRGQNVTFRCDPISEHNRLYWYRQTLGQGPEFLTYFQNEAQLEKSRLLSDRFSAERPKGSFSTLEIQRTEQGDSAMYLCVSSLEFSGNQPQHFGDGTRLSIL.

The J gene is TRBJ2-3, the V gene TRBV30, with D perhaps TRBD1 (6 bases). V dropped 0 bases and J dropped 1 base, with 17 bases sitting between them. This CDR3 region has 17 residues. The germline V gene encodes CDR1 GTSNPN and CDR2 SVGIG (reference sequence). The CDR3 DNA reads TGTGCCTGGAGTGTACTATTTGGGACACCCGGCACAGATACGCAGTATTTT. Its protein is CAWSVLFGTPGTDTQYF.

The chain combines TRBV6-2 or TRBV6-3 with TRBJ2-1; D not certain. This CDR3 is built from 12 residues. Trimming took off 2 bases at V and 10 bases at J, with 9 bases between the two ends. Germline assignment: CDR1 MNHEY and CDR2 SVGEGT. The CDR3 spells CASSYAASEQFF. CDR3 DNA sequence: TGTGCCAGCAGTTACGCGGCGTCCGAGCAGTTCTTC.

About this clonotype itself: This clone may be a read error of a much larger clone one base away. V usage is TRBV12-3 or TRBV12-4 and J usage is TRBJ2-5; D uncertain. The V gene lost 6 bases and the J gene lost 8 bases, with 16 bases spanning the gap. CDR3 size: 13 residues. The CDR3 nucleotides read TGTGCCAGCAGCCCCGTCAACAGAGCCACCCAGTACTTC. Protein: CASSPVNRATQYF.

This clonotype was found many times. The rearrangement joins TRBV19 to TRBJ2-1, with unresolved D. The CDR3 sequence is 14 residues long. The germline CDR1 and CDR2 sequences are LNHDA and SQIVND (reference sequence). V was shortened by 4 bases and J by 0 bases, with 7 bases between the two germline ends. CDR3 DNA: TGTGCCAGTAGTACTTCGATCTCCTACAATGAGCAGTTCTTC. It yields the protein CASSTSISYNEQFF.

This clonotype was recorded a few times. The chain recombines TRBV11-2 with TRBJ1-1; no firm D call. CDR1 and CDR2 (germline): SGHAT, FQNNGV. With 2 bases removed from V and 0 bases from J, the gap between germline ends came to 10 bases. The CDR3 has 15 residues. Here the CDR3 reads CASSLSRTMNTEAFF. DNA of the CDR3: TGTGCCAGCAGCTTATCCAGGACCATGAACACTGAAGCTTTCTTT. The full variable domain, rest sourced from reference TRBV11-2 and TRBJ1-1, is EAGVAQSPRYKIIEKRQSVAFWCNPISGHATLYWYQQILGQGPKLLIQFQNNGVVDDSQLPKDRFSAERLKGVDSTLKIQPAKLEDSAVYLCASSLSRTMNTEAFFGQGTRLTVV.